The 32 T cell receptor beta chains listed next were all sequenced from one sample in a study of blood T cell repertoires in COVID-19. The assay was immunoSEQ multiplex PCR, and TCRdb's table has in-frame clones only and misses some. The table lists 30,000 to 35,000 clones, about 91% of them singletons, with approximately 9.6% in the top ten. Specimen: peripheral blood. The receptors originated from a human donor with active COVID-19. The donor label of this sample is uncertain.

The genes are TRBV7-9 and TRBJ2-3, with no clear D. The germline V gene has CDR1 SEHNR and CDR2 FQNEAQ (reference sequence). The CDR3 totals 14 residues. Trimming left V 1 base short and J 4 bases short, with 9 bases between. The CDR3 DNA reads as TGTGCCAGCAGCTTAGTAGATATGCCAGATACGCAGTATTTT. Protein sequence: CASSLVDMPDTQYF.

The rearrangement uses TRBV6-1 and TRBJ1-5; D gene ambiguous. Germline CDR1 reads MNHNS; CDR2 reads SASEGT. V lost 2 bases and J 2 bases, leaving 4 bases between the germline ends. The CDR3 length is 13 residues. The CDR3 DNA sequence: TGTGCCAGCAGTGAATTCGGCAATCAGCCCCAGCATTTT. Amino acid sequence: CASSEFGNQPQHF.

The chain couples TRBV25-1 to TRBJ1-4; no clear D. Between the trimmed V and J ends, which lost 4 bases and 8 bases, there was a span of 11 bases. The CDR3 contains 13 residues. Germline V CDR1 and CDR2: MGHDK, SYGVNS. The CDR3 loop reads CASSAGGGEKLFF. CDR3 DNA: TGTGCCAGCAGTGCAGGAGGAGGGGAAAAACTGTTTTTT.

This clone has only a few counts. The V and J genes are TRBV3-1 (or the pseudogene TRBV3-2) and TRBJ2-7; 9 bases map to TRBD1. There are 17 residues in the CDR3. Germline values: CDR1 LGHDT, CDR2 YNNKEL (reference sequence). Trimming took 4 bases from V and 9 from J; bases not matched to a gene: 19. CDR3 amino acids: CASSPAGPTSWGQGQYF. CDR3 nucleotide sequence: TGTGCCAGCAGCCCCGCTGGTCCGACTAGTTGGGGACAGGGGCAGTACTTC.

The rearrangement uses TRBV5-4 and TRBJ1-4, with D uncertain. The germline CDR1 and CDR2 sequences are SGHNT and YYREEE (reference sequence). Deletions cut 2 bases from V and 3 bases from J, with 11 bases between. The CDR3 sequence is 15 residues long. CDR3 sequence: CASSFSGQANEKLFF. CDR3 nucleotide sequence: TGTGCCAGCAGCTTTAGTGGGCAGGCTAATGAAAAACTGTTTTTT.

V usage is TRBV3-1 (or the pseudogene TRBV3-2) and J usage is TRBJ2-1, with 7 bases fitting TRBD2. CDR1 LGHDT and CDR2 YNNKEL come from the germline V gene (reference sequence). V trimming: 7 bases; J trimming: 4 bases; junction bases outside the gene matches: 13. This CDR3 contains 16 residues. Here the CDR3 DNA reads TGTGCCAGCAAAGAAAGCGCGGGAGCGCTTTACAATGAGCAGTTCTTC. Amino acids: CASKESAGALYNEQFF.

The chain carries TRBV6-1 and TRBJ2-3, with 10 bases matching TRBD2. The CDR3 has 14 amino acids. The V and J ends lost 2 bases and 4 bases, in that order; junction bases with no gene match: 0. Germline CDR1 MNHNS, CDR2 SASEGT. The CDR3 is CASSESGGADTQYF. Here the CDR3 DNA reads TGTGCCAGCAGTGAAAGCGGGGGGGCAGATACGCAGTATTTT.

This chain links TRBV6-2 or TRBV6-3 with TRBJ2-3; TRBD2 matches 11 bases. The germline V gene has CDR1 MNHEY and CDR2 SVGEGT. Trimming cost V 0 bases and J 5 bases; bases outside gene matches: 7. This CDR3 region has 17 residues. The CDR3 DNA follows: TGTGCCAGCAGTTACTCGTCTAGCGGGGGGTTCATAGATACGCAGTATTTT. It codes for CASSYSSSGGFIDTQYF.

V gene TRBV11-2 combines with J gene TRBJ2-7; tentative D call: TRBD1 (6 bases). The CDR3 sequence is 15 residues long. V dropped 1 base and J dropped 4 bases, with 14 bases sitting between them. The V gene's germline CDR1 is SGHAT and CDR2 FQNNGV. CDR3 residues: CASSLGPGERYEQYF. The CDR3 DNA reads TGTGCCAGCAGCTTAGGCCCAGGGGAGAGGTACGAGCAGTACTTC. The full variable domain, in which reference TRBV11-2 and TRBJ2-7 provide the parts outside the CDR3, is EAGVAQSPRYKIIEKRQSVAFWCNPISGHATLYWYQQILGQGPKLLIQFQNNGVVDDSQLPKDRFSAERLKGVDSTLKIQPAKLEDSAVYLCASSLGPGERYEQYFGPGTRLTVT.

The chain joins TRBV28 to TRBJ2-3; 9 bases line up with TRBD2. The CDR3 extends over 20 amino acids. The germline CDR1 and CDR2 sequences are MDHEN and SYDVKM. The J segment lost 1 base and the V segment lost 4 bases, leaving 18 bases of the junction unmatched. CDR3 coding DNA: TGTGCCAGCAGTTATAAGCGGAGACTAGCGGAGGGAAGGGGCACAGATACGCAGTATTTT. It specifies CASSYKRRLAEGRGTDTQYF. The entire variable domain, with the rest obtained from reference TRBV28 and TRBJ2-3, is as follows: DVKVTQSSRYLVKRTGEKVFLECVQDMDHENMFWYRQDPGLGLRLIYFSYDVKMKEKGDIPEGYSVSREKKERFSLILESASTNQTSMYLCASSYKRRLAEGRGTDTQYFGPGTRLTVL.

This clone was detected once. J is TRBJ2-5 and V is TRBV10-1; 8 bases are a match to TRBD1. The length of the CDR3 is 20 residues. The germline V gene has CDR1 WNHNN and CDR2 SYGVQD (reference sequence). Trimming took 2 bases from V and 4 from J; bases not matched to a gene: 21. CDR3 protein: CASSEDPGTGIRSEVETQYF. DNA of the CDR3: TGCGCCAGCAGTGAGGACCCCGGGACAGGAATTCGGTCAGAGGTAGAGACCCAGTACTTC.

The chain recombines TRBV27 with TRBJ1-5, with 12 bases matching TRBD1. V shed 6 bases and J 4 bases; nucleotides not matched to a gene: 4. Germline lookup yields CDR1 MNHEY and CDR2 SMNVEV (reference sequence). The CDR3 spans 15 residues. The CDR3 spells CASRRGQGANQPQHF. CDR3 coding DNA: TGTGCCAGCAGAAGGGGACAGGGGGCGAATCAGCCCCAGCATTTT.

This clone has only one observation. This chain connects TRBV11-2 to TRBJ1-1; no clear D gene. Per germline, CDR1 SGHAT and CDR2 FQNNGV. Trimming removed 5 bases from V and 10 bases from J, with 11 bases in between. This CDR3 is 11 amino acids long. The CDR3 region has the DNA TGTGCCAGCAGCCCCCAAGGAGGAGCTTTCTTT. Amino acids: CASSPQGGAFF. The whole variable domain, filled in from reference TRBV11-2 and TRBJ1-1, reads EAGVAQSPRYKIIEKRQSVAFWCNPISGHATLYWYQQILGQGPKLLIQFQNNGVVDDSQLPKDRFSAERLKGVDSTLKIQPAKLEDSAVYLCASSPQGGAFFGQGTRLTVV.

This rearrangement joins TRBV27 to TRBJ1-2, with 10 bases aligning to TRBD1. The V and J ends lost 4 bases and 3 bases, in that order; junction bases with no gene match: 5. The CDR3 runs 15 residues. Germline V gene lookup returns CDR1 MNHEY and CDR2 SMNVEV (reference sequence). The CDR3 reads CASSSGTGAYYGYTF. The CDR3 DNA reads as TGTGCCAGCAGTTCCGGGACAGGGGCGTACTATGGCTACACCTTC.

The chain joins TRBV5-4 to TRBJ2-7; TRBD2 matches 11 bases. Germline trimming cut 0 bases from V and 5 bases from J; bases unmatched to any gene: 10. This CDR3 contains 17 residues. The germline gives CDR1 SGHNT, CDR2 YYREEE (reference sequence). The CDR3 nucleotides read TGTGCCAGCAGCTTGGGGGGTAGCGGGAGGGGAGGTAACGAGCAGTACTTC. The encoded protein is CASSLGGSGRGGNEQYF. Variable domain in full (rest from reference TRBV5-4 and TRBJ2-7): ETGVTQSPTHLIKTRGQQVTLRCSSQSGHNTVSWYQQALGQGPQFIFQYYREEENGRGNFPPRFSGLQFPNYSSELNVNALELDDSALYLCASSLGGSGRGGNEQYFGPGTRLTVT.

The chain has TRBV28 and TRBJ2-7; D is possibly TRBD1 (5 bases). Per germline, CDR1 MDHEN and CDR2 SYDVKM. The CDR3 contains 14 residues. V lost 3 bases and J lost 2, with 11 bases in between. CDR3 in amino acids: CASSFGRATYEQYF. The CDR3 DNA is TGTGCCAGCAGTTTCGGCAGGGCAACCTACGAGCAGTACTTC.

CDR3 DNA: TGTGCCAGCAGTTCCCCTCCGGGACTAGTATACGAGCAGTACTTC. It translates to CASSSPPGLVYEQYF. This sequence joins TRBV6-5 and TRBJ2-7; 8 nucleotides align to TRBD2. CDR3 length: 15 residues. The trim removed 4 bases at V and 4 bases at J, leaving 9 bases unmatched. Germline V gene lookup returns CDR1 MNHEY and CDR2 SVGAGI.

This clone was detected only once. The genes are TRBV7-8 and TRBJ2-7; TRBD2 agrees at 8 bases. The J segment lost 5 bases and the V segment lost 5 bases, leaving 11 bases of the junction unmatched. Germline CDR1 is SGHVS and CDR2 is FQNEAQ. This CDR3 is built from 15 residues. CDR3 region: CASSRSGGRSHEQYF. For the CDR3, the DNA is TGTGCCAGCAGCAGAAGCGGGGGCCGATCGCACGAGCAGTACTTC.

This sequence joins TRBV4-3 and TRBJ1-2; 7 nucleotides align to TRBD1. Germline V gene data show CDR1 as LGHNA and CDR2 as YSLEER. Losses at the gene ends were 3 bases for V and 6 bases for J; bases not matched to a gene: 10. The CDR3 length is 15 residues. CDR3 residues: CASSQGQSILDGYTF. The CDR3 DNA reads as TGCGCCAGCAGCCAGGGACAGAGTATTTTAGATGGCTACACCTTC.

This clone has only one observation. The V and J genes are TRBV28 and TRBJ2-2, with a weak D call TRBD1 (5 bases). The germline CDR1 and CDR2 sequences are MDHEN and SYDVKM. The CDR3 length is 17 residues. Trimming took off 5 bases at V and 4 bases at J, with 20 bases between the two ends. The CDR3 DNA is TGTGCCAGCAGTCTAGACCCGACAGCGTCCTTCACCGGGGAGCTGTTTTTT. Its protein is CASSLDPTASFTGELFF.

The gene calls are TRBV19 and TRBJ1-5, with TRBD1 as a possible D gene (5 bases). This CDR3 spans 16 amino acids. CDR1 is LNHDA and CDR2 is SQIVND in the germline V gene (reference sequence). Trimming pared 3 bases from V and 2 bases from J, leaving 14 bases between. CDR3 protein: CASSMGLGRGNQPQHF. The DNA of the CDR3 is TGTGCCAGTAGTATGGGTCTGGGGCGAGGCAATCAGCCCCAGCATTTT.

The chain carries TRBV21-1 and TRBJ2-3; the D segment call TRBD2 is taken from the table without a DNA check. TRBV21-1 is marked as a pseudogene. This CDR3 comprises 18 residues. CDR3 in DNA: TGTGCCAGCAGCACCTTTTATAGCGGGGGGGTGGATAGAGATACGCAGTATTTT. It specifies CASSTFYSGGVDRDTQYF.

The chain joins TRBV30 to TRBJ2-5; 8 bases fit TRBD1. CDR1 and CDR2 (germline): GTSNPN, SVGIG (reference sequence). The CDR3 covers 15 residues. The J segment lost 3 bases and the V segment lost 3 bases, leaving 9 bases of the junction unmatched. DNA for the CDR3: TGTGCCTGGAGCAGGGGGCGCCGATCCGAAGAGACCCAGTACTTC. It translates to CAWSRGRRSEETQYF. The whole variable domain, filled in from reference TRBV30 and TRBJ2-5, reads SQTIHQWPATLVQPVGSPLSLECTVEGTSNPNLYWYRQAAGRGLQLLFYSVGIGQISSEVPQNLSASRPQDRQFILSSKKLLLSDSGFYLCAWSRGRRSEETQYFGPGTRLLVL.

The V gene is TRBV27, the J gene TRBJ2-7, with D possibly being TRBD2 (6 bases). Germline assignment: CDR1 MNHEY and CDR2 SMNVEV (reference sequence). This CDR3 has 18 residues. Trimming removed 3 bases at V and 7 bases at J, with 28 bases between. CDR3 DNA: TGTGCCAGCAGTTTCCGCTCACCCGCCGCGAATCCTGGGGGGGAGCAGTACTTC. It specifies CASSFRSPAANPGGEQYF.

The genes are TRBV6-5 and TRBJ1-1; 8 nucleotides match TRBD1. Trimming cost V 4 bases and J 3 bases; bases outside gene matches: 7. The CDR3 contains 15 residues. Germline V CDR1 and CDR2: MNHEY, SVGAGI. The DNA for the CDR3 is TGTGCCAGCAGTTGGCAGGGGGCAGGGTACACTGAAGCTTTCTTT. It specifies CASSWQGAGYTEAFF.

The chain joins TRBV3-1 (or the pseudogene TRBV3-2) to TRBJ2-5; 9 bases align to TRBD2. Looked up from germline, CDR1 is LGHDT and CDR2 is YNNKEL (reference sequence). Trimming took 6 bases from V and 5 from J; bases not matched to a gene: 10. The CDR3 contains 15 residues. The DNA of the CDR3 is TGTGCCAGCAGACATGGCGGGGGGGCGTGGGAGACCCAGTACTTC. Its protein product is CASRHGGGAWETQYF.

The chain has TRBV5-1 and TRBJ1-5, with 9 bases lining up with TRBD1. The length of the CDR3 is 14 residues. Per germline, CDR1 SGHRS and CDR2 YFSETQ. V gave up 3 bases and J gave up 5 bases; unmatched junction bases: 3. The CDR3 loop is CASSWGQGDQPQHF. The CDR3 nucleotides are TGCGCCAGCAGCTGGGGACAGGGAGATCAGCCCCAGCATTTT.

In this sample, this clone turned up once. Germline and junction disagree at one end, which may indicate a read error. This sequence joins TRBV6-2 or TRBV6-3 and TRBJ2-5, with TRBD2 matching over 11 bases. This CDR3 has 15 amino acids. From germline, CDR1 is MNHEY and CDR2 SVGEGT. In nucleotides, the CDR3 is TGTGCCAGCAGCTCCTCCGAAACTAGCGGGGGCCGCAGCGACTTC. Translated: CASSSSETSGGRSDF.

The V and J genes are TRBV27 and TRBJ2-5, with 8 bases fitting TRBD1. Germline trimming cut 9 bases from V and 5 bases from J; bases unmatched to any gene: 17. Germline V gives CDR1 MNHEY, CDR2 SMNVEV (reference sequence). CDR3 size: 16 residues. The CDR3 reads CASGLNSRGRGETQYF. DNA of the CDR3: TGTGCCAGTGGCCTAAACAGCAGGGGGCGCGGGGAGACCCAGTACTTC.

The chain carries TRBV4-1 and TRBJ2-3, with D tentatively TRBD2 (6 bases). Trimming took off 0 bases at V and 2 bases at J, with 15 bases between the two ends. The CDR3 has 17 residues. Germline values: CDR1 MGHRA, CDR2 YSYEKL. Here the CDR3 DNA reads TGCGCCAGCAGCCAAGATGAAGGACTACAGTTCACAGATACGCAGTATTTT. Encoded protein: CASSQDEGLQFTDTQYF.

The CDR3 region has the DNA TGTGCCATCAGTGAAAGCGCTAACACCGGGGAGCTGTTTTTT. Its translation: CAISESANTGELFF. The rearrangement joins TRBV10-3 to TRBJ2-2; D ambiguous. This CDR3 comprises 14 residues. Trimming removed 3 bases from V and 2 bases from J, with 7 bases in between. Germline values: CDR1 ENHRY, CDR2 SYGVKD.

The gene calls are TRBV25-1 and TRBJ1-3; perhaps TRBD1 as D (5 bases). From germline, CDR1 is MGHDK and CDR2 SYGVNS. Trimming cost V 2 bases and J 6 bases, with 8 bases left between them. The CDR3 contains 13 residues. CDR3: CASSETGSNTIYF. The CDR3 DNA reads as TGTGCCAGCAGTGAAACAGGCTCAAACACCATATATTTT. The full variable domain, rest sourced from reference TRBV25-1 and TRBJ1-3, is EADIYQTPRYLVIGTGKKITLECSQTMGHDKMYWYQQDPGMELHLIHYSYGVNSTEKGDLSSESTVSRIRTEHFPLTLESARPSHTSQYLCASSETGSNTIYFGEGSWLTVV.